This T cell receptor (beta chain) is from a study of CD8+ T cells in alopecia areata. This CDR3 comprises 18 residues. V was pared by 1 base and J by 0 bases, with 9 bases of the junction left unmatched. Germline CDR1 SGHAT, CDR2 FQNNGV. Study-wide points: Among the 100 top clones, expanded CD8+ clones, like scalp clonality, were significantly decreased by tofacitinib. Although TCR sharing was seen in mice, sharing across patients was less clear, possibly for HLA-related reasons.

Comment on this clone: What it binds is not known.

Treatment specified: oral pan-JAK inhibitor, 5-10 mg twice daily. From alopecia areata patients, lesional scalp punch biopsies and peripheral blood were collected. Reverse transcribed after extraction, RNA yielded cDNA as the sequencing template. Clones were read by immunoSEQ multiplex PCR, and TCRdb kept only the in-frame ones, dropping some. The sample consists of 110,000 or so clones, approximately 51% of them appearing once. The TCR originated in a human donor with alopecia areata. The sequencing here drew on CD4+ T cells sorted from blood, taken at week 24, from a patient treated with tofacitinib. The chain carries TRBV11-2 and TRBJ2-1; 7 bases are shared with TRBD2. The CDR3 DNA reads as TGTGCCAGCAGCTTAGGAGAGAGCGGGGCGAGCTCCTACAATGAGCAGTTCTTC. Translating gives CASSLGESGASSYNEQFF.